These 10 T cell receptor beta chains were all obtained from the same sample, sequenced in a study of blood T cell repertoires in COVID-19 (dated by TCRdb to the early 2020s). The library was prepared using the immunoSEQ multiplex PCR assay. TCRdb holds this immuneACCESS table with in-frame rearrangements only. Some clones are missing; in checked studies, unresolved V genes explain under half, and the rest has no known cause. In this sample the table shows some 520,000 clones, 89% of which occur a single time. Jointly, the top ten make up 0.8% to 0.9% of the sample. What was sequenced was peripheral blood. The source of these receptors is a man between 18 and 35 years old with COVID-19, enrolled during active disease.

The chain employs TRBV11-3 and TRBJ2-1, with 9 positions matching TRBD2. The CDR3 is 15 residues long. Germline CDR1 is SGHNT and CDR2 is YENEEA. V lost 4 bases, J lost 4 bases, and 5 bases stayed unmatched. The CDR3, as DNA: TGTGCCAGCAGCTCACTAGCGGGCCGATACAATGAGCAGTTCTTC. Translation gives CASSSLAGRYNEQFF.

This chain links TRBV4-2 with TRBJ2-1; 13 bases are a match to TRBD2. Germline values: CDR1 LGHNA, CDR2 YNFKEQ. This CDR3 spans 16 amino acids. V dropped 4 bases and J dropped 7; count of bases not matched to a gene: 7. Here the CDR3 DNA reads TGTGCCAGCAGCCCTTATACTAGCGGGGGGGCTAATGAGCAGTTCTTC. This translates into CASSPYTSGGANEQFF.

The chain joins TRBV6-5 to TRBJ1-1, with D maybe TRBD1 (6 bases). Trimming shortened V by 2 bases and J by 1 base, and 14 bases separated the two germline ends. The CDR3 totals 16 residues. Germline V CDR1 and CDR2: MNHEY, SVGAGI. CDR3 sequence reads: CASSYIAGTRNTEAFF. The CDR3 DNA sequence: TGTGCCAGCAGTTACATCGCCGGGACAAGGAACACTGAAGCTTTCTTT.

This clone has a handful of counts. The rearrangement joins TRBV4-2 to TRBJ1-3; 9 bases map to TRBD1. From germline, CDR1 is LGHNA and CDR2 YNFKEQ. The CDR3 consists of 15 residues. V trimming: 1 base; J trimming: 6 bases; junction bases outside the gene matches: 4. The CDR3 DNA sequence: TGTGCCAGCAGCCAAGGGACAGGGGAAGAAAACACCATATATTTT. This codes for CASSQGTGEENTIYF.

The chain has TRBV4-2 and TRBJ2-2, with 8 bases identical to TRBD2. CDR3 length: 16 amino acids. The J segment lost 2 bases and the V segment lost 3 bases, leaving 5 bases of the junction unmatched. Germline V gene sequence: CDR1 LGHNA, CDR2 YNFKEQ. CDR3 DNA: TGTGCCAGCAGCCAGGGTCTAGCGGGTAACACCGGGGAGCTGTTTTTT. It encodes CASSQGLAGNTGELFF.

V usage is TRBV10-2 and J usage is TRBJ2-1; 10 bases map to TRBD2. This CDR3 has 16 residues. Germline-derived CDR1 and CDR2 are WSHSY and SAAADI. V lost 1 base, J lost 7 bases, and 7 bases stayed unmatched. The CDR3: CASSELSGRVGNEQFF. CDR3 in DNA: TGCGCCAGCAGTGAGTTAAGCGGGAGGGTCGGTAATGAGCAGTTCTTC.

J is TRBJ2-2 and V is TRBV4-2; TRBD1 matches 9 bases. This CDR3 spans 18 amino acids. Germline values: CDR1 LGHNA, CDR2 YNFKEQ. With 5 bases clipped from V and 6 bases from J, the junction kept 16 bases outside the gene matches. CDR3 DNA: TGTGCCAGCAGCTTGCCTTTTCCGGGACAGGGAATGGCCGGGGAGCTGTTTTTT. Translating it yields CASSLPFPGQGMAGELFF.

This chain joins TRBV27 and TRBJ2-1; 9 bases match TRBD2. The germline V gene encodes CDR1 MNHEY and CDR2 SMNVEV (reference sequence). Trimming cost V 5 bases and J 7 bases; bases outside gene matches: 12. The CDR3 consists of 16 residues. The CDR3 sequence: CASSTRQGGRENEQFF. The CDR3, as DNA: TGTGCCAGCAGTACGCGACAGGGCGGGAGGGAGAATGAGCAGTTCTTC.

As for this clone: The same CDR3 can be traced to other DNA sequences in this sample. The V gene is TRBV13, the J gene TRBJ2-5; D gene unclear. The ends were cut back, 3 bases at V and 4 bases at J, with 3 bases in the middle. Germline CDR1 is PRHDT and CDR2 is FYEKMQ (reference sequence). The CDR3 totals 11 residues. The CDR3 loop is CASSFGETQYF. DNA for the CDR3: TGTGCCAGCAGCTTCGGAGAGACCCAGTACTTC.

The rearrangement uses TRBV7-3 and TRBJ2-5, with D hard to call. Trimming pared 0 bases from V and 5 bases from J, leaving 13 bases between. The CDR3 extends over 15 amino acids. Germline V gene lookup returns CDR1 SGHTA and CDR2 FQGTGA. The CDR3 DNA reads as TGTGCCAGCAGCTTAACTGGAGCTTTCGGGGAGACCCAGTACTTC. It specifies CASSLTGAFGETQYF.